This entry lists 16 T cell receptor beta chains sequenced from one sample in a study of blood T cell repertoires in COVID-19 (dated by TCRdb to between 2020 and 2021). Library creation used the immunoSEQ multiplex PCR assay. TCRdb stores this immuneACCESS table with in-frame sequences only. Part of the clones is absent; in the studies checked, under half of the shortfall reflects unresolved V genes, and no reason is known for the rest. The sample table contains about 200,000 clones; only one count was recorded for approximately 81% of them. Around a sixth of the sample lies in the top ten. Source material: PBMCs or T cells enriched from blood (not recorded which). These receptors were taken from a man aged 40-55 years who had recovered from COVID-19.

The CDR3 sequence: CASSPIRGDEQFF. The CDR3, as DNA: TGTGCCAGCAGCCCTATACGGGGAGATGAGCAGTTCTTC. The V gene is TRBV5-6, the J gene TRBJ2-1; possibly TRBD2 for D (5 bases). Germline V CDR1 and CDR2: SGHDT, YYEEEE. The V gene lost 4 bases and the J gene lost 8 bases, with 13 bases spanning the gap. There are 13 residues in the CDR3.

The V and J genes are TRBV6-2 or TRBV6-3 and TRBJ2-2; 8 bases align to TRBD1. The CDR3 sequence is 16 residues long. CDR1 is MNHEY and CDR2 is SVGEGT in the germline V gene. J lost 1 base, V lost 5 bases, and 6 bases had no gene match. Here the CDR3 DNA reads TGTGCCAGCAGTGTTTGGGGACAGGAGAACACCGGGGAGCTGTTTTTT. Its protein product is CASSVWGQENTGELFF.

J is TRBJ2-3 and V is TRBV10-1; 15 nucleotides match TRBD2. Losses at the gene ends were 4 bases for V and 5 bases for J; bases not matched to a gene: 10. The CDR3 sequence is 18 residues long. Germline V gives CDR1 WNHNN, CDR2 SYGVQD (reference sequence). CDR3 DNA: TGCGCCAGCAGTGCATACCGTGGACTAGCGGGAGGGCGAGATACGCAGTATTTT. Translated, it gives CASSAYRGLAGGRDTQYF.

This chain links TRBV10-3 with TRBJ2-7, with TRBD1 identical over 10 bases. J gave up 4 bases and V 10 bases, and 7 bases lay outside the gene matches. This CDR3 has 13 residues. Germline V gene data show CDR1 as ENHRY and CDR2 as SYGVKD. The CDR3 DNA follows: TGTGCCACCTCCTCGGACAGGGGGTACGAGCAGTACTTC. Its translation is CATSSDRGYEQYF.

The chain links TRBV5-1 to TRBJ2-2; 10 bases match TRBD1. This CDR3 spans 16 amino acids. Germline loops: CDR1 SGHRS, CDR2 YFSETQ. V shed 4 bases, J shed 5 bases, and the junction held 8 bases outside the gene matches. CDR3 bases: TGCGCCAGCAGCGTGACGACAGGGGGCTTTACCGGGGAGCTGTTTTTT. The encoded protein is CASSVTTGGFTGELFF.

The V gene is TRBV20-1, the J gene TRBJ2-7, with D possibly TRBD1 on 6 matching bases. CDR3 length: 15 amino acids. V was cut by 3 bases and J by 2 bases, with 17 bases left in between. Germline CDR1 DFQATT, CDR2 SNEGSKA (reference sequence). The CDR3 reads CSASQAGAPTYEQYF. In DNA form, the CDR3 reads TGCAGTGCTAGTCAGGCAGGGGCCCCCACCTACGAGCAGTACTTC.

The chain links TRBV9 to TRBJ2-4; weak D call: TRBD2 (6 bases). The CDR3 is 14 amino acids. V was shortened by 9 bases and J by 12 bases, with 25 bases between the two germline ends. Germline CDR1 SGDLS, CDR2 YYNGEE. CDR3 in DNA: TGTGCCATCATCGCCCGGGGACTTCCCCCCCATCAGTACTTC. This sequence encodes CAIIARGLPPHQYF.

Note on this clone: The junction departs from germline at one end; a sequencing error may be responsible. The chain combines TRBV6-1 with TRBJ1-5; D might be TRBD1 (5 bases). In germline, CDR1 is MNHNS, CDR2 SASEGT. The CDR3 runs to 15 residues. CDR3 DNA sequence: TGTGCCAGCAGTGAATTTGGGCAGGGCAACCAGCCCCAGCATTTT. This gives the protein CASSEFGQGNQPQHF.

The V call is TRBV19, the J call TRBJ1-5, with D possibly TRBD1 on 6 matching bases. V was pared by 5 bases and J by 6 bases, with 14 bases between. This CDR3 has 14 amino acids. Per the germline V gene, CDR1 is LNHDA and CDR2 is SQIVND (reference sequence). The CDR3 DNA sequence: TGTGCCAGTAGTCCGACCCCACAGGGTCAGCCCCAGCATTTT. Its protein product is CASSPTPQGQPQHF.

The chain carries TRBV7-2 and TRBJ2-3; TRBD1 agrees at 7 bases. Trimming at V came to 4 bases and at J to 1 base, leaving 2 bases not matched to a gene. Germline-derived CDR1 and CDR2 are SGHTA and FQGNSA. This CDR3 contains 14 residues. The CDR3 bases are TGTGCCAGCAGCTCCGACAGGGGCACAGATACGCAGTATTTT. It specifies CASSSDRGTDTQYF.

The chain has TRBV4-2 and TRBJ2-3, with 7 bases that match TRBD2. There are 14 residues in the CDR3. The germline V gene has CDR1 LGHNA and CDR2 YNFKEQ. J was trimmed by 5 bases and V by 6 bases; bases with no gene match: 8. The CDR3 protein is CASSWGRALDTQYF. CDR3 bases: TGTGCCAGCAGTTGGGGGAGGGCTCTAGATACGCAGTATTTT.

The CDR3 region is CAWSVQGALGGYTF. The CDR3 nucleotides read TGTGCCTGGAGTGTACAGGGGGCTTTGGGAGGCTACACCTTC. The rearrangement uses TRBV30 and TRBJ1-2; 9 bases fit TRBD1. The V gene's germline CDR1 is GTSNPN and CDR2 SVGIG (reference sequence). J was trimmed by 8 bases and V by 0 bases; bases with no gene match: 7. The length of the CDR3 is 14 residues.

The chain carries TRBV3-1 (or the pseudogene TRBV3-2) and TRBJ1-6, with D hard to call. CDR3 size: 14 residues. Trimming took off 1 base at V and 4 bases at J, with 5 bases between the two ends. The V gene's germline CDR1 is LGHDT and CDR2 YNNKEL (reference sequence). CDR3: CASSQGAYNSPLHF. DNA for the CDR3: TGTGCCAGCAGCCAAGGGGCTTATAATTCACCCCTCCACTTT.

The rearrangement joins TRBV27 to TRBJ2-7, with 7 bases fitting TRBD2. In germline, CDR1 is MNHEY, CDR2 SMNVEV (reference sequence). CDR3 length equals 16 residues. After removal of 2 bases from V and 5 bases from J, the junction contained 12 bases not matched to a gene. The CDR3 is CASSLTTRAGLDEQYF. CDR3 nucleotides: TGTGCCAGCAGTTTAACCACGCGAGCGGGACTTGACGAGCAGTACTTC.

The chain employs TRBV7-8 and TRBJ2-7, with D perhaps TRBD2 (5 bases). This CDR3 spans 14 amino acids. V gave up 4 bases and J gave up 2 bases, with 12 bases separating them. The germline V gene has CDR1 SGHVS and CDR2 FQNEAQ. The CDR3 DNA follows: TGTGCCAGCAGCTATTCCGGGGTCCCCTACGAGCAGTACTTC. Translated, it gives CASSYSGVPYEQYF.

The chain joins TRBV7-2 to TRBJ2-6; TRBD2 matches at 7 bases. Germline CDR1 is SGHTA and CDR2 is FQGNSA. The CDR3 totals 17 residues. V shed 1 base and J 0 bases; nucleotides not matched to a gene: 3. The CDR3 loop reads CASSLVRGFSGANVLTF. Written as DNA, the CDR3 is TGTGCCAGCAGCTTAGTGCGGGGGTTCTCTGGGGCCAACGTCCTGACTTTC.